The subject of this entry is one T cell receptor beta chain. The table lists this clone with a count of one. Its antigen is still unknown. No base-level quality is on record; no much larger clone is a single base apart. V was cut back by 12 bases and J by 7 bases, leaving a gap of 15 bases between them. The CDR3 runs 13 residues from the cysteine to the phenylalanine. The entry retains the CDR3 DNA only, 39 bases that are in frame from base 1. From the germline V gene, CDR1 is KGHDR and CDR2 is SFDVKD. The sample belongs to a study of control samples from healthy donors and cancer patients (dated by TCRdb to about 2020). Library preparation was by the immunoSEQ multiplex PCR assay. TCRdb mirrors the immuneACCESS table, restricted to in-frame sequences. Some clones are absent from its copies; in checked studies, under half trace to an unresolved V gene, and the reason for the others is unknown. The sample table records approximately 150,000 clones; around 90% of these occur just once. Around 1.6% of the sample lies in the top ten.

Sequencing was done on a sample of blood. The sequence is built from TRBV24-1 and TRBJ1-6; the best D guess is TRBD1, with 5 bases matching. The receptor was derived from a man between 18 and 29 years old in good health. CDR3 protein: CAVQVEANSPLHF. The DNA sequence follows: TGTGCCGTACAGGTGGAGGCGAATTCACCCCTCCACTTT.